This passage covers 32 T cell receptor beta chains from one sample sequenced in a study of T cell responses to AZD1222 COVID-19 vaccine. TCRdb keeps only in-frame clones here, not all; method: immunoSEQ multiplex PCR. The sample holds 88,000 or so clones; 85% to 90% are singletons and the top ten take roughly 5.1%. The sample was peripheral blood, taken 28 days after the second AZD1222 dose. These receptors all come from an adult who received the AZD1222 COVID-19 vaccine.

Regarding this clone: This sample includes further DNA sequences coding for the same CDR3. This chain uses TRBV5-1 with TRBJ2-5; D is possibly TRBD1 (6 bases). V gave up 0 bases and J gave up 2 bases, with 11 bases separating them. The CDR3 extends over 15 amino acids. Germline lookup yields CDR1 SGHRS and CDR2 YFSETQ. The CDR3 here is CASSLATGQQETQYF. The CDR3 DNA follows: TGCGCCAGCAGCTTGGCCACGGGACAACAAGAGACCCAGTACTTC.

The rearrangement uses TRBV27 and TRBJ1-2, with D tentatively TRBD1 (5 bases). The CDR3 totals 13 residues. CDR1 and CDR2 (germline): MNHEY, SMNVEV (reference sequence). V was cut by 3 bases and J by 1 base, with 6 bases left in between. The CDR3 DNA sequence: TGTGCCAGCAGTTTTCAGGGTAACTATGGCTACACCTTC. Translated, it gives CASSFQGNYGYTF.

The chain combines TRBV7-6 with TRBJ2-7, with a tentative D call TRBD1 (6 bases). Germline lookup yields CDR1 SGHVS and CDR2 FNYEAQ. The V gene lost 1 base and the J gene lost 4 bases, with 14 bases spanning the gap. The CDR3 spans 15 residues. The CDR3 reads CASSLVEDRMYEQYF. CDR3 DNA: TGTGCCAGCAGCTTAGTAGAGGACAGAATGTACGAGCAGTACTTC.

The rearrangement links TRBV29-1 to TRBJ2-4; D might be TRBD2 (6 bases). Trimming cost V 1 base and J 8 bases, with 9 bases left between them. From germline, CDR1 is SQVTM and CDR2 ANQGSEA. This CDR3 spans 12 amino acids. CDR3 nucleotides: TGCAGCGTTGAAGCTTGGGGGGACATTCAGTACTTC. Translating gives CSVEAWGDIQYF.

This chain links TRBV6-1 with TRBJ1-2; 10 bases are shared with TRBD1. The CDR3 runs to 16 residues. The V gene end was trimmed by 1 base and the J gene end by 3 bases; junction bases not matched to a gene: 5. CDR1 is MNHNS, CDR2 SASEGT, per germline. The CDR3 protein is CASSEVRGQGDYGYTF. CDR3 DNA: TGTGCCAGCAGTGAAGTTCGCGGACAGGGGGACTATGGCTACACCTTC.

The chain carries TRBV6-5 and TRBJ2-1; 7 bases agree with TRBD2. Germline loops: CDR1 MNHEY, CDR2 SVGAGI. CDR3 length equals 15 residues. The trim removed 6 bases at V and 5 bases at J, leaving 10 bases unmatched. For the CDR3, the DNA is TGTGCCAGCAGCCGAACCACTAGCGCTAACAATGAGCAGTTCTTC. As protein: CASSRTTSANNEQFF.

The chain recombines TRBV21-1 with TRBJ1-6; the tabulated D call, TRBD1, remains unverified against the DNA. TRBV21-1 is a recognized pseudogene. This CDR3 has 18 amino acids. Here the CDR3 DNA reads TGTGCCAGCAGCAAAGAACGGGACAGACCCCCGGATAATTCACCCCTCCACTTT. This encodes CASSKERDRPPDNSPLHF.

The genes are TRBV3-1 (or the pseudogene TRBV3-2) and TRBJ1-2; the D gene is possibly TRBD1 (6 bases). Germline CDR1 LGHDT, CDR2 YNNKEL (reference sequence). The V end was cut by 1 base, the J end by 7 bases, with 10 bases between. CDR3 length: 13 amino acids. In DNA form, the CDR3 reads TGTGCCAGCAGCCAAGGAGGGGGGGCTGGCTACACCTTC. It codes for CASSQGGGAGYTF.

CDR3 in DNA: TGCGCCAGCAGCTTACGGGCAGGGGAATGGGAAAAACTGTTTTTT. Translation gives CASSLRAGEWEKLFF. V gene TRBV5-1 combines with J gene TRBJ1-4, with D possibly matching TRBD1 (6 bases). The CDR3 length is 15 residues. V was pared by 2 bases and J by 8 bases, with 16 bases between. Germline lookup yields CDR1 SGHRS and CDR2 YFSETQ.

DNA of the CDR3: TGTGCCAGCAGCCAAGGAAGGGGGGAAGGGACCGGAGTGGGGACAGATACGCAGTATTTT. It is translated as CASSQGRGEGTGVGTDTQYF. This sequence joins TRBV3-1 (or the pseudogene TRBV3-2) and TRBJ2-3, with D perhaps assigned TRBD1 or TRBD2 (6 bases each). With 1 base removed from V and 3 bases from J, the gap between germline ends came to 26 bases. Germline lookup yields CDR1 LGHDT and CDR2 YNNKEL (reference sequence). The CDR3 consists of 20 residues.

Here the CDR3 reads CASSFQQGSEQFF. CDR3 nucleotide sequence: TGCGCCAGCAGCTTCCAACAGGGGAGTGAGCAGTTCTTC. This sequence joins TRBV5-1 and TRBJ2-1; 7 bases map to TRBD1. This CDR3 is built from 13 residues. V lost 2 bases to trimming and J lost 9 bases; unmatched junction nucleotides: 5. In germline, CDR1 is SGHRS, CDR2 YFSETQ.

In this sample, this clone turned up a few times. CDR3 region: CASSYTADTQYF. The CDR3 DNA follows: TGTGCCAGCAGTTATACGGCAGATACGCAGTATTTT. The V gene is TRBV2, the J gene TRBJ2-3, with no clear D. CDR1 SNHLY and CDR2 FYNNEI come from the germline V gene. This CDR3 contains 12 residues. Trimming stripped 5 bases from V and 4 bases from J, with 7 bases between.

In this sample, this clone turned up once. The CDR3 DNA sequence: TGTGCCAGCAGCCCATGGGAGTCCCGCCAAGAGACCCAGTACTTC. Translation: CASSPWESRQETQYF. The chain employs TRBV7-8 and TRBJ2-5; D is possibly TRBD2 (5 bases). This CDR3 has 15 residues. V lost 5 bases and J 1 base, leaving 14 bases between the germline ends. The germline V gene encodes CDR1 SGHVS and CDR2 FQNEAQ.

This chain uses TRBV10-3 with TRBJ2-3; D is uncertain. Per the germline V gene, CDR1 is ENHRY and CDR2 is SYGVKD. This CDR3 has 14 amino acids. Trimming removed 3 bases from V and 0 bases from J, with 7 bases in between. The CDR3 loop reads CAISDGSSTDTQYF. The CDR3 coding sequence is TGTGCCATCAGTGACGGCAGCAGCACAGATACGCAGTATTTT.

The chain recombines TRBV19 with TRBJ1-1, with TRBD1 as a possible D gene (6 bases). Germline-derived CDR1 and CDR2 are LNHDA and SQIVND (reference sequence). The CDR3 covers 15 residues. V lost 3 bases to trimming and J lost 4 bases, with 15 bases between them. The CDR3 DNA sequence: TGTGCCAGTAGTATCCTCGGGGGGGCGCCCACTGAAGCTTTCTTT. Amino acids: CASSILGGAPTEAFF.

This clone has a single count. This rearrangement joins TRBV4-2 to TRBJ1-2; the D is unclear. Germline CDR1 LGHNA, CDR2 YNFKEQ. The CDR3 consists of 15 residues. Trimming cost V 0 bases and J 4 bases, with 12 bases left between them. CDR3 protein: CASSQDSGQTYGYTF. For the CDR3, the DNA is TGTGCCAGCAGCCAAGATTCGGGCCAGACCTATGGCTACACCTTC.

V gene TRBV5-1 combines with J gene TRBJ2-2; D could derive from TRBD1 or TRBD2 (5 bases each). The V end lost 0 bases, the J end lost 1 base, and 7 bases lay between the germline ends. CDR3 length: 15 amino acids. Germline CDR1 SGHRS, CDR2 YFSETQ. CDR3 sequence reads: CASSLGGENTGELFF. The CDR3 DNA is TGCGCCAGCAGCTTGGGAGGGGAGAACACCGGGGAGCTGTTTTTT.

The chain carries TRBV2 and TRBJ2-4; 8 bases are shared with TRBD2. The germline V gene has CDR1 SNHLY and CDR2 FYNNEI. This CDR3 spans 15 amino acids. The J segment lost 6 bases and the V segment lost 6 bases, leaving 10 bases of the junction unmatched. DNA of the CDR3: TGTGCCAGCAGCGACACCCGGACTAGCATAAACATTCAGTACTTC. Encoded protein: CASSDTRTSINIQYF.

This chain joins TRBV4-2 and TRBJ1-3; a possible D gene is TRBD1 (5 bases). CDR1 is LGHNA, CDR2 YNFKEQ, per germline. This CDR3 contains 18 residues. Trimming pared 1 base from V and 0 bases from J, leaving 16 bases between. CDR3 in DNA: TGTGCCAGCAGCCAAGGATTCAAAGGGGCTCACTCTGGAAACACCATATATTTT. This codes for CASSQGFKGAHSGNTIYF.

The V gene is TRBV19, the J gene TRBJ1-2; weak D call: TRBD1 (5 bases). The CDR3 loop spans 15 amino acids. V was trimmed by 5 bases and J by 3 bases, leaving 16 bases between them. Per the germline V gene, CDR1 is LNHDA and CDR2 is SQIVND (reference sequence). This chain's CDR3 is CASSLGGNLDYGYTF. CDR3 bases: TGTGCCAGTAGTCTCGGGGGGAACTTGGACTATGGCTACACCTTC.

The rearrangement joins TRBV3-1 (or the pseudogene TRBV3-2) to TRBJ1-3; D is uncertain. Germline V gives CDR1 LGHDT, CDR2 YNNKEL (reference sequence). This CDR3 is built from 17 residues. Trimming took 2 bases from V and 0 from J, leaving 14 bases between them. CDR3 nucleotide sequence: TGTGCCAGCAGCCAAAATATGGTCGGATTCTCTGGAAACACCATATATTTT. The encoded protein is CASSQNMVGFSGNTIYF.

V usage is TRBV3-1 (or the pseudogene TRBV3-2) and J usage is TRBJ2-5; perhaps TRBD1 as D (6 bases). CDR3 size: 14 residues. Trimming stripped 6 bases from V and 1 base from J, with 12 bases between. The germline V gene encodes CDR1 LGHDT and CDR2 YNNKEL (reference sequence). The CDR3 reads CASRRSGAQETQYF. The CDR3 DNA sequence: TGTGCCAGCAGACGCTCAGGGGCCCAAGAGACCCAGTACTTC.

The V call is TRBV5-4, the J call TRBJ1-1; D is unresolved. With 1 base removed from V and 5 bases from J, the gap between germline ends came to 15 bases. This CDR3 is 15 amino acids long. In germline, CDR1 is SGHNT, CDR2 YYREEE (reference sequence). As DNA, the CDR3 is TGTGCCAGCAGCTTGCCGGGAGCCTCGTTGACTGAAGCTTTCTTT. Translated: CASSLPGASLTEAFF.

The chain carries TRBV2 and TRBJ1-4; 7 positions agree with TRBD1. Trimming cost V 6 bases and J 13 bases; bases outside gene matches: 11. The CDR3 has 13 amino acids. Germline V CDR1 and CDR2: SNHLY, FYNNEI. CDR3 sequence: CASSPRDSYALFF. CDR3 nucleotide sequence: TGTGCCAGCAGCCCCCGGGACAGCTACGCACTGTTTTTT.

This chain links TRBV5-8 with TRBJ2-3, with D tentatively TRBD1 (5 bases). Looked up from germline, CDR1 is SGHTS and CDR2 is YDEGEE. Trimming shortened V by 7 bases and J by 1 base, and 10 bases separated the two germline ends. There are 13 residues in the CDR3. In DNA form, the CDR3 reads TGTGCCAGCTTGGGGCCCCGCACAGATACGCAGTATTTT. It codes for CASLGPRTDTQYF.

This clone has only a few counts. The gene calls are TRBV2 and TRBJ1-6, with D maybe TRBD1 (5 bases). Trimming took off 7 bases at V and 14 bases at J, with 18 bases between the two ends. This CDR3 spans 13 amino acids. CDR1 is SNHLY, CDR2 FYNNEI, per germline. CDR3 DNA: TGTGCCAGCACAGACCAGCAAGGACAATCCCTCCACTTT. This gives the protein CASTDQQGQSLHF. Full variable domain (outside the CDR3, taken from reference TRBV2 and TRBJ1-6): EPEVTQTPSHQVTQMGQEVILRCVPISNHLYFYWYRQILGQKVEFLVSFYNNEISEKSEIFDDQFSVERPDGSNFTLKIRSTKLEDSAMYFCASTDQQGQSLHFGNGTRLTVT.

The chain couples TRBV2 to TRBJ2-2; D is unclear. Germline values: CDR1 SNHLY, CDR2 FYNNEI. V lost 2 bases to trimming and J lost 5 bases, with 6 bases between them. CDR3 length: 13 residues. CDR3: CASSERQTGELFF. CDR3 DNA sequence: TGTGCCAGCAGTGAAAGGCAGACCGGGGAGCTGTTTTTT.

The genes are TRBV18 and TRBJ2-5, with 8 bases fitting TRBD2. Trimming removed 6 bases from V and 5 bases from J; junction bases left unmatched: 11. The CDR3 is made up of 15 amino acids. Germline V lookup: CDR1 KGHSH, CDR2 LQKENI. The CDR3 DNA reads TGTGCCAGCTCCCCCGGACTAGCTGGTGGTGAGACCCAGTACTTC. Its protein product is CASSPGLAGGETQYF.

V usage is TRBV19 and J usage is TRBJ2-7; 8 bases are shared with TRBD1. Trimming took 5 bases from V and 2 from J; bases not matched to a gene: 5. This CDR3 comprises 14 residues. The germline gives CDR1 LNHDA, CDR2 SQIVND (reference sequence). The DNA of the CDR3 is TGTGCCAGTAGTTCAGGACAGGGCCCCTACGAGCAGTACTTC. This sequence encodes CASSSGQGPYEQYF.

This clone was picked up one time. The V and J genes are TRBV18 and TRBJ2-7, with D tentatively TRBD1 or TRBD2 (5 bases each). The CDR3 consists of 15 residues. Trimming stripped 3 bases from V and 4 bases from J, with 16 bases between. Germline V lookup: CDR1 KGHSH, CDR2 LQKENI. The CDR3 DNA reads as TGTGCCAGCTCACCGGGGGAAAACACCGGGTACGAGCAGTACTTC. It is translated as CASSPGENTGYEQYF. The full variable domain, completed using reference TRBV18 and TRBJ2-7, is NAGVMQNPRHLVRRRGQEARLRCSPMKGHSHVYWYRQLPEEGLKFMVYLQKENIIDESGMPKERFSAEFPKEGPSILRIQQVVRGDSAAYFCASSPGENTGYEQYFGPGTRLTVT.

This rearrangement joins TRBV5-1 to TRBJ2-2, with TRBD1 matching 11 bases. V was clipped by 4 bases and J by 4 bases; unmatched bases: 3. This CDR3 has 15 residues. CDR1 SGHRS and CDR2 YFSETQ come from the germline V gene. Here the CDR3 DNA reads TGCGCCAGCAGCGACGGGACAGGGGGCACCGGGGAGCTGTTTTTT. Its translation is CASSDGTGGTGELFF.

V gene TRBV30 combines with J gene TRBJ1-4; TRBD1 matches 10 bases. Germline CDR1 GTSNPN, CDR2 SVGIG (reference sequence). The CDR3 is 13 amino acids. V dropped 7 bases and J dropped 7; count of bases not matched to a gene: 6. The CDR3 bases are TGTGCCTACAGCCGGGACAGGGGTGAAAAACTGTTTTTT. This translates into CAYSRDRGEKLFF.